Each of the 23 T cell receptor beta chains below was sequenced from the same sample in a study of T cells after yellow fever vaccination. A single record per CDR3 protein comes from TCRdb applying MiXCR to the 5' RACE reads. The sample carries some 300,000 distinct CDR3 sequences, roughly 3.5% recorded once. The sample was PBMCs, taken on the day of the yellow fever booster vaccination. The receptors shown here come from a man aged 18-30 years who received the YFV17D yellow fever vaccine.

This clonotype was found many times. The chain employs TRBV15 and TRBJ2-3, with 9 bases lining up with TRBD2. The V and J ends lost 6 bases and 0 bases, in that order; junction bases with no gene match: 7. Germline V lookup: CDR1 LNHNV, CDR2 YYDKDF (reference sequence). This CDR3 comprises 16 residues. The DNA of the CDR3 is TGTGCCACCAGGTCTAGCGGGGTTTCTAGCACAGATACGCAGTATTTT. Protein: CATRSSGVSSTDTQYF. The full variable domain, rest sourced from reference TRBV15 and TRBJ2-3, is DAMVIQNPRYQVTQFGKPVTLSCSQTLNHNVMYWYQQKSSQAPKLLFHYYDKDFNNEADTPDNFQSRRPNTSFCFLDIRSPGLGDTAMYLCATRSSGVSSTDTQYFGPGTRLTVL.

Only a few counts were recorded for this clonotype. The gene calls are TRBV4-3 and TRBJ1-1, with D possibly being TRBD1 (6 bases). V was cut by 3 bases and J by 8 bases, with 16 bases left in between. The CDR3 is 14 residues long. Germline-derived CDR1 and CDR2 are LGHNA and YSLEER. DNA of the CDR3: TGCGCCAGCAGCCACCTGGACAGTCCAAGCGAAGCTTTCTTT. The encoded protein is CASSHLDSPSEAFF.

This chain uses TRBV6-2 or TRBV6-3 with TRBJ1-1; TRBD1 aligns across 9 bases. Losses at the gene ends were 6 bases for V and 3 bases for J; bases not matched to a gene: 2. Germline lookup yields CDR1 MNHEY and CDR2 SVGEGT. This CDR3 region has 13 residues. CDR3 amino acids: CASRTGGHTEAFF. The CDR3 DNA reads as TGTGCCAGCAGGACAGGGGGGCACACTGAAGCTTTCTTT.

This clonotype has only a few counts. The chain employs TRBV19 and TRBJ1-6; D gene ambiguous. V was cut by 5 bases and J by 10 bases, with 9 bases left in between. Germline loops: CDR1 LNHDA, CDR2 SQIVND (reference sequence). This CDR3 has 12 residues. The CDR3 region has the DNA TGTGCCAGTAGTGACATGAGGTCACCCCTCCACTTT. The encoded protein is CASSDMRSPLHF.

This clonotype was recorded a few times. The chain employs TRBV11-2 and TRBJ2-7; D is perhaps TRBD2 (6 bases). The V end was cut by 5 bases, the J end by 2 bases, with 13 bases between. This CDR3 has 14 residues. Germline CDR1 is SGHAT and CDR2 is FQNNGV. For the CDR3, the DNA is TGTGCCAGCAGCCCGTCCGCGGGGCCCTACGAGCAGTACTTC. This encodes CASSPSAGPYEQYF.

This clonotype was found many times. The junction does not match germline at one end; this may be a read error. The chain employs TRBV11-2 and TRBJ2-5; D unclear. Germline values: CDR1 SGHAT, CDR2 FQNNGV. The CDR3 is 14 residues long. This chain's CDR3 is CASSIDIQAATQYF. The CDR3, as DNA: TGTGCCAGCAGCATAGACATTCAGGCAGCGACCCAGTACTTC.

This sequence joins TRBV29-1 and TRBJ2-7, with 8 bases that match TRBD1. The CDR3 has 15 residues. Germline trimming cut 6 bases from V and 0 bases from J; bases unmatched to any gene: 10. Germline-derived CDR1 and CDR2 are SQVTM and ANQGSEA. CDR3 loop: CSVNIRDRFSYEQYF. The CDR3 coding sequence is TGCAGCGTCAACATCCGGGACAGGTTCTCCTACGAGCAGTACTTC.

In its sample, this clonotype was seen many times. CDR3 sequence (DNA): TGCGCCAGCAGCCGAACAGGGGCTCCCGGGGGTGGCTACACCTTC. Protein sequence: CASSRTGAPGGGYTF. The genes are TRBV4-3 and TRBJ1-2; 7 nucleotides align to TRBD1. With 4 bases clipped from V and 7 bases from J, the junction kept 12 bases outside the gene matches. The CDR3 sequence is 15 residues long. From germline, CDR1 is LGHNA and CDR2 YSLEER.

A few counts support this clonotype. The chain is built from TRBV23-1 and TRBJ2-3, with D perhaps matching TRBD1 or TRBD2 (5 bases each). TRBV23-1 is labeled an ORF, and its function is uncertain. This CDR3 has 15 residues. V was clipped by 0 bases and J by 4 bases, with 11 bases between them. The CDR3 DNA sequence: TGCGCCAGCAGTCAATCGGCCAGGGAGCCAGATACGCAGTATTTT. Its protein is CASSQSAREPDTQYF.

This clonotype was picked up many times. The V gene is TRBV4-1, the J gene TRBJ2-7, with 10 bases lining up with TRBD1. The CDR3 has 15 amino acids. CDR1 is MGHRA, CDR2 YSYEKL, per germline. V shed 2 bases, J shed 2 bases, and the junction held 3 bases outside the gene matches. The CDR3 DNA reads TGCGCCAGCAGCCAACCGGGACAGGGGACCTACGAGCAGTACTTC. Translation: CASSQPGQGTYEQYF.

This clonotype has at least ten counts. The chain carries TRBV5-8 and TRBJ2-3, with 7 bases lining up with TRBD1. Germline CDR1 SGHTS, CDR2 YDEGEE. With 4 bases clipped from V and 2 bases from J, the junction kept 10 bases outside the gene matches. The CDR3 totals 16 residues. The CDR3 sequence is CASSQLRDSATDTQYF. The CDR3 DNA follows: TGTGCCAGCAGCCAACTCCGGGACAGCGCCACAGATACGCAGTATTTT.

This clonotype was counted between two and nine times. The chain combines TRBV20-1 with TRBJ1-1; the D gene is possibly TRBD1 (5 bases). Looked up from germline, CDR1 is DFQATT and CDR2 is SNEGSKA (reference sequence). Trimming took 8 bases from V and 1 from J, leaving 17 bases between them. The CDR3 is 14 amino acids. The DNA for the CDR3 is TGCAGTACCCGAATTGGGGGGACGAACACTGAAGCTTTCTTT. Protein product: CSTRIGGTNTEAFF.

This clonotype has only a few counts. The CDR3 spells CASSRDLAETQYF. The CDR3 region has the DNA TGTGCCAGCAGCCGGGACCTGGCGGAGACCCAGTACTTC. The chain combines TRBV14 with TRBJ2-5; D is perhaps TRBD1 or TRBD2 (5 bases each). CDR3 length: 13 residues. V was pared by 4 bases and J by 5 bases, with 11 bases between. The germline CDR1 and CDR2 sequences are SGHDN and FVKESK.

The V and J genes are TRBV4-3 and TRBJ2-1, with D unresolved. CDR3 length: 16 residues. The V gene's germline CDR1 is LGHNA and CDR2 YSLEER. The V and J ends lost 3 bases and 0 bases respectively, with 12 bases between them. CDR3 amino acids: CASSQNPESSYNEQFF. The CDR3, as DNA: TGCGCCAGCAGCCAGAACCCCGAGAGCTCCTACAATGAGCAGTTCTTC.

This sequence joins TRBV2 and TRBJ2-3; TRBD2 aligns across 12 bases. V was pared by 10 bases and J by 0 bases, with 14 bases of the junction left unmatched. This CDR3 is 18 amino acids long. The germline gives CDR1 SNHLY, CDR2 FYNNEI. CDR3 protein: CATLASGGASASTDTQYF. The CDR3, as DNA: TGTGCCACCTTAGCTAGCGGGGGGGCCTCCGCTAGCACAGATACGCAGTATTTT.

This clonotype was seen a handful of times. The chain recombines TRBV7-2 with TRBJ1-6; D is unclear. Germline V gene lookup returns CDR1 SGHTA and CDR2 FQGNSA. The V and J ends lost 1 base and 13 bases respectively, with 8 bases between them. This CDR3 region has 12 residues. CDR3 region: CASSLDAGPLHF. The CDR3 coding sequence is TGTGCCAGCAGCTTAGACGCAGGCCCCCTCCACTTT.

This clonotype has ten or more counts. The chain uses TRBV7-2 and TRBJ2-7, with D tentatively TRBD2 (5 bases). Deletions cut 1 base from V and 0 bases from J, with 7 bases between. CDR3 length equals 14 residues. The germline V gene encodes CDR1 SGHTA and CDR2 FQGNSA. The CDR3 DNA is TGTGCCAGCAGCTTAGGGAGGCACTCCTACGAGCAGTACGTC. As protein: CASSLGRHSYEQYV.

Ten or more counts support this clonotype. Here the CDR3 reads CASSPRVRNYEQYF. CDR3 DNA: TGTGCCAGCAGCCCGCGCGTCAGGAATTACGAGCAGTACTTC. The gene calls are TRBV7-8 and TRBJ2-7, with D hard to call. With 5 bases removed from V and 4 bases from J, the gap between germline ends came to 15 bases. There are 14 residues in the CDR3. Per the germline V gene, CDR1 is SGHVS and CDR2 is FQNEAQ.

The table lists this clonotype with many counts. The gene calls are TRBV20-1 and TRBJ2-7, with 11 bases aligning to TRBD2. Unmatched junction bases numbered 0, after V lost 1 base and J lost 4 bases. CDR1 and CDR2 from the germline V gene are DFQATT and SNEGSKA (reference sequence). The CDR3 runs to 13 residues. CDR3 sequence: CSARGLAGYEQYF. Written as DNA, the CDR3 is TGCAGTGCTAGAGGACTAGCGGGGTACGAGCAGTACTTC.

Ten or more counts support this clonotype. This chain uses TRBV7-2 with TRBJ1-1; TRBD1 aligns across 9 bases. CDR1 is SGHTA, CDR2 FQGNSA, per germline. V lost 7 bases to trimming and J lost 5 bases; unmatched junction nucleotides: 8. The CDR3 covers 14 residues. DNA for the CDR3: TGTGCCAGCACTAGGGACAGGGCGAAGACTGAAGCTTTCTTT. This sequence encodes CASTRDRAKTEAFF.

This clonotype has a handful of counts. V usage is TRBV20-1 and J usage is TRBJ2-5; 11 bases line up with TRBD2. Germline CDR1 and CDR2: DFQATT and SNEGSKA (reference sequence). V trimming: 1 base; J trimming: 5 bases; junction bases outside the gene matches: 9. CDR3 size: 16 residues. The CDR3, as DNA: TGCAGTGCTAGAGGGGGTAGCGGGGGGGCCCTGGAGACCCAGTACTTC. Protein sequence: CSARGGSGGALETQYF.

This clonotype occurred many times. The rearrangement uses TRBV11-1 and TRBJ2-5; the match to TRBD2 covers 7 bases. The trim removed 8 bases at V and 3 bases at J, leaving 9 bases unmatched. The CDR3 length is 14 residues. Germline-derived CDR1 and CDR2 are SGHAT and FQDESV (reference sequence). The CDR3 bases are TGTGCCAGCCAAGGCCGGGGGGATAAAGAGACCCAGTACTTC. It is translated as CASQGRGDKETQYF.

This clonotype came up many times. This chain links TRBV7-2 with TRBJ1-6; D is possibly TRBD1 (6 bases). This CDR3 spans 15 amino acids. Germline CDR1 and CDR2: SGHTA and FQGNSA. Deletions cut 1 base from V and 7 bases from J, with 11 bases between. The CDR3 reads CASSLDGQTNSPLHF. DNA of the CDR3: TGTGCCAGCAGCTTAGACGGACAGACAAATTCACCCCTCCACTTT.